This T cell receptor beta chain emerged from a study of CD8+CD57+ T cells in acquired aplastic anemia. TCR beta VDJ combinations and CDR3 sequences were profiled from genomic DNA. TCRdb ran MiXCR on the reads and lists one entry per CDR3 protein. The data hold under 200,000 distinct CDR3 sequences, with more than 45% observed a single time. Germline CDR1 SGHRS, CDR2 YFSETQ. Trimming removed 5 bases from V and 0 bases from J; junction bases left unmatched: 1. This CDR3 spans 15 amino acids. The sequenced patients had an expansion of CD8+CD57+ cells seen by flow cytometry. The specimen sequenced was sorted CD4+, CD8+, or CD8+CD57+ T cells (not recorded which) from PBMCs. The J gene is TRBJ2-2, the V gene TRBV5-1; the match to TRBD2 covers 10 bases. The source of this sequence is a human donor with aplastic anemia. This CDR3 is CASSTSGTNTGELFF. For the CDR3, the DNA is TGCGCCAGCAGTACTAGCGGGACGAACACCGGGGAGCTGTTTTTT.